One sample yielded the 15 T cell receptor beta chains listed below, sequenced in a study of blood T cells in healthy people across ages. A second PCR of roughly 7 to 11 cycles used a sample-barcoded 5' primer and a J-beta primer mix. One entry per CDR3 protein, called by TCRdb with MiXCR from the 5' RACE reads. The repertoire holds over a million distinct CDR3 sequences, with roughly 43% as singletons. Sequences were obtained from blood. All receptors derive from a woman aged 18-29 years in good health.

In its sample, this clonotype was seen a few times. The V and J genes are TRBV13 and TRBJ2-2; D gene uncertain. Trimming removed 0 bases at V and 6 bases at J, with 5 bases between. Per the germline V gene, CDR1 is PRHDT and CDR2 is FYEKMQ (reference sequence). This CDR3 spans 13 amino acids. The CDR3 sequence is CASSLGVAGELFF. The CDR3 DNA sequence: TGTGCCAGCAGCTTAGGGGTAGCCGGGGAGCTGTTTTTT.

V is TRBV3-1 and J is TRBJ2-5; 13 bases match TRBD2. The CDR3 runs 16 residues. The V segment lost 1 base and the J segment 2 bases; nucleotides outside the gene matches: 1. Germline V gives CDR1 LGHDT, CDR2 YNNKEL (reference sequence). CDR3 amino acids: CASSQGGLAGQETQYF. The CDR3 region has the DNA TGTGCCAGCAGCCAAGGGGGACTAGCGGGGCAAGAGACCCAGTACTTC.

The rearrangement links TRBV5-1 to TRBJ2-7, with 10 positions matching TRBD2. The germline V gene encodes CDR1 SGHRS and CDR2 YFSETQ. V shed 8 bases, J shed 2 bases, and the junction held 13 bases outside the gene matches. The CDR3 has 16 residues. The CDR3 DNA is TGCGCCAGTAGCACTAGTTCAGCGGGGGGGACCTACGAGCAGTACTTC. Its protein is CASSTSSAGGTYEQYF.

This chain uses TRBV20-1 with TRBJ1-1; no clear D. Germline V gene sequence: CDR1 DFQATT, CDR2 SNEGSKA (reference sequence). This CDR3 region has 15 residues. V shed 2 bases and J shed 0 bases, with 13 bases lying between them. CDR3 sequence reads: CSARKLAALNTEAFF. CDR3 bases: TGCAGTGCTAGAAAGTTGGCCGCCCTGAACACTGAAGCTTTCTTT.

V is TRBV7-9 and J is TRBJ2-1; 10 bases fit TRBD2. With 5 bases clipped from V and 7 bases from J, the junction kept 8 bases outside the gene matches. The CDR3 extends over 15 amino acids. Germline loops: CDR1 SEHNR, CDR2 FQNEAQ (reference sequence). The CDR3 DNA sequence: TGTGCCAGCAGCCCTCGAATAGCGGGAGGTAATGAGCAGTTCTTC. Its translation: CASSPRIAGGNEQFF. The entire variable domain, with the rest obtained from reference TRBV7-9 and TRBJ2-1, is as follows: DTGVSQNPRHKITKRGQNVTFRCDPISEHNRLYWYRQTLGQGPEFLTYFQNEAQLEKSRLLSDRFSAERPKGSFSTLEIQRTEQGDSAMYLCASSPRIAGGNEQFFGPGTRLTVL.

The genes are TRBV6-6 and TRBJ1-2; 9 bases match TRBD1. Germline CDR1 is MNHNY and CDR2 is SVGAGI (reference sequence). There are 15 residues in the CDR3. With V trimmed by 5 bases and J by 4 bases, 8 bases remained unmatched. The CDR3 DNA reads TGTGCCAGCAGTACCCCGGGACAGGGAGTCTATGGCTACACCTTC. Amino acids: CASSTPGQGVYGYTF.

A few counts support this clonotype. The V call is TRBV20-1, the J call TRBJ2-5; D ambiguous. The CDR3 has 12 amino acids. Trimming cost V 3 bases and J 4 bases, with 9 bases left between them. The germline V gene has CDR1 DFQATT and CDR2 SNEGSKA (reference sequence). In nucleotides, the CDR3 is TGCAGTGCTAGCCCCGCCAGAGAGACCCAGTACTTC. It yields the protein CSASPARETQYF.

This clonotype came up a few times. The V and J genes are TRBV9 and TRBJ1-5; no clear D. This CDR3 is 15 amino acids long. V dropped 0 bases and J dropped 0 bases, with 7 bases sitting between them. Germline V gene sequence: CDR1 SGDLS, CDR2 YYNGEE. The CDR3 DNA reads TGTGCCAGCAGCGTAGGCGGCAGTAGCAATCAGCCCCAGCATTTT. It encodes CASSVGGSSNQPQHF. Supplemented by reference TRBV9 and TRBJ1-5, the full variable domain reads DSGVTQTPKHLITATGQRVTLRCSPRSGDLSVYWYQQSLDQGLQFLIQYYNGEERAKGNILERFSAQQFPDLHSELNLSSLELGDSALYFCASSVGGSSNQPQHFGDGTRLSIL.

J is TRBJ2-2 and V is TRBV12-5; D uncertain. The CDR3 spans 14 residues. V was trimmed by 5 bases and J by 1 base, leaving 8 bases between them. Per the germline V gene, CDR1 is LGHNT and CDR2 is FRNRAP. CDR3: CASGPSRNTGELFF. In DNA form, the CDR3 reads TGTGCTAGTGGTCCCTCCCGGAACACCGGGGAGCTGTTTTTT.

In regard to this clonotype: The junction departs from germline at one end; a sequencing error may be responsible. V and J are TRBV6-6 and TRBJ2-7, with 7 positions matching TRBD2. Germline V gene sequence: CDR1 MNHNY, CDR2 SVGAGI (reference sequence). The CDR3 spans 15 residues. CDR3 in amino acids: CASSYGQRGAYERYF. CDR3 sequence (DNA): TGTGCCAGCAGTTACGGCCAGCGGGGAGCCTACGAGCGGTACTTC.

This chain uses TRBV7-3 with TRBJ2-2; TRBD1 matches 7 bases. The germline V gene encodes CDR1 SGHTA and CDR2 FQGTGA. This CDR3 contains 15 residues. J was trimmed by 6 bases and V by 2 bases; bases with no gene match: 6. The CDR3 reads CASSLVATGAGELFF. The CDR3 DNA follows: TGTGCCAGCAGCTTAGTGGCAACAGGGGCCGGGGAGCTGTTTTTT. Using reference TRBV7-3 and TRBJ2-2 for the parts outside the CDR3, the full variable domain is GAGVSQTPSNKVTEKGKYVELRCDPISGHTALYWYRQSLGQGPEFLIYFQGTGAADDSGLPNDRFFAVRPEGSVSTLKIQRTERGDSAVYLCASSLVATGAGELFFGEGSRLTVL.

This chain uses TRBV10-3 with TRBJ2-4; D is uncertain. Trimming cost V 0 bases and J 0 bases, with 3 bases left between them. The germline CDR1 and CDR2 sequences are ENHRY and SYGVKD. The CDR3 contains 14 residues. CDR3 nucleotide sequence: TGTGCCATCAGTGAGTCTCTAGCCAAAAACATTCAGTACTTC. Residues: CAISESLAKNIQYF.

This clonotype was counted a few times. The chain carries TRBV20-1 and TRBJ1-2, with 9 bases that match TRBD1. This CDR3 is built from 13 residues. Trimming removed 5 bases from V and 6 bases from J; junction bases left unmatched: 7. The V gene's germline CDR1 is DFQATT and CDR2 SNEGSKA (reference sequence). The CDR3 sequence is CSASRTGADGYTF. For the CDR3, the DNA is TGCAGTGCTTCACGGACAGGGGCGGATGGCTACACCTTC.

Here the CDR3 reads CASESSTAAKNIQYF. CDR3 bases: TGTGCCAGCGAGTCAAGCACCGCTGCCAAAAACATTCAGTACTTC. The chain carries TRBV2 and TRBJ2-4; no reliable D call. The CDR3 extends over 15 amino acids. CDR1 and CDR2 from the germline V gene are SNHLY and FYNNEI. Trimming cost V 8 bases and J 1 base, with 15 bases left between them.

The rearrangement joins TRBV12-5 to TRBJ2-1, with D unclear. From germline, CDR1 is LGHNT and CDR2 FRNRAP. V lost 6 bases and J 8 bases, leaving 14 bases between the germline ends. CDR3 length: 13 residues. The CDR3 DNA reads TGTGCTAGTGGGTCAAGACCCGGGTATGAGCAGTTCTTC. Residues: CASGSRPGYEQFF.